This T cell receptor (beta chain) emerged from a study of blood T cell repertoires in COVID-19 (TCRdb year 2020). Regarding the research as a whole: Samples covering the acute and convalescent phases of COVID-19 were provided by collaborators in the United States, Italy and Spain. The prospective study material was composed of cDNA or gDNA derived from T cells, B-cell-depleted T cells, or PBMCs. Subjects who had been exposed to COVID-19, were actively infected with it, or had recovered from it provided the deeply sampled blood TCRbeta repertoires that made up the dataset. The repertoires were released in a freely available public database meant as a resource for research on the immune response to SARS-CoV-2. Samples came from the ongoing ImmuneRACE study (first 160 participants) plus 1,254 subjects from 6 global collaborators. Sample metadata almost always included a de-identified subject ID, COVID-19 status, age in years and sex. Where HLA class I and class II types were available, the types were taken from metadata supplied by the sample provider, not from assay-based typing.

Collaborating institutions collected whole blood in K2EDTA tubes following their own protocols. For TCRbeta analysis, collaborators shipped samples in one of three forms: frozen whole blood, isolated PBMCs, or DNA extracted from either of those sample types. The CDR3 has 15 amino acids, counting the end cysteine and phenylalanine. Solely the CDR3 DNA is kept, with 45 bases framed from the first base. CDR1 KGHSH and CDR2 LQKENI are derived from the germline V gene. At the junction V is shortened by 0 bases and J by 7 bases; bases outside the gene matches: 5. Results and caveats for the whole study, not just this receptor: The quantity of clinical and demographic metadata differed by source and by participant and was supplied without curation.

TCRbeta CDR3 regions were amplified from genomic DNA using the immunoSEQ Assay, a bias-controlled multiplex PCR. In the paper's pipeline: The number of nucleated cells in each sample was estimated from the amplification of reference gene primers within the assay. Sequence reads were collapsed and filtered to measure the absolute abundance of every unique TCRbeta CDR3 rearrangement. For each sample, productive Simpson clonality was calculated as the square root of Simpson's diversity index over productive rearrangements. TCRdb retrieved this table from immuneACCESS and kept in-frame rearrangements only. Not all clones are present; in checked studies, unresolved V genes account for under half, and no reason is known for the remainder. V and J calls and clone size follow that table, whereas D and trimming were derived from the DNA. Present in this sample are around 320,000 clones, about 82% of which were seen just once. Together, the top ten hold approximately 7.6% of the sample.

In regard to this clone: Its target antigen remains unknown. There are no base qualities to consult, and no much larger clone falls within one base.

The specimen sequenced was peripheral blood. This sequence was found in a human donor in a cohort sampled during active COVID-19. In this chain, TRBV18 is recombined with TRBJ2-2; 7 middle bases align to TRBD1. The nucleotide sequence reads TGTGCCAGCTCACCACCGAGGGGGCGCGACGGGGAGCTGTTTTTT. The resulting protein is CASSPPRGRDGELFF.